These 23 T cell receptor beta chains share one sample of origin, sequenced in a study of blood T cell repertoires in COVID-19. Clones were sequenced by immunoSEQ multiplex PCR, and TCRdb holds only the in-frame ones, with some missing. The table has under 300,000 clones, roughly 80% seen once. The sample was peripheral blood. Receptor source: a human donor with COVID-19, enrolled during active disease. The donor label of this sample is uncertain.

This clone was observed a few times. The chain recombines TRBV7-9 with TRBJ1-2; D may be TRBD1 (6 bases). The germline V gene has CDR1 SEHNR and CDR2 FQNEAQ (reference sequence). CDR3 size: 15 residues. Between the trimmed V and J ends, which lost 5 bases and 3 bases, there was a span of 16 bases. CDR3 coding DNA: TGTGCCAGCAGCCTGGGGACACCATCTTACTATGGCTACACCTTC. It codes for CASSLGTPSYYGYTF. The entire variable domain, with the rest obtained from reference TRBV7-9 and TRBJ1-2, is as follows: DTGVSQNPRHKITKRGQNVTFRCDPISEHNRLYWYRQTLGQGPEFLTYFQNEAQLEKSRLLSDRFSAERPKGSFSTLEIQRTEQGDSAMYLCASSLGTPSYYGYTFGSGTRLTVV.

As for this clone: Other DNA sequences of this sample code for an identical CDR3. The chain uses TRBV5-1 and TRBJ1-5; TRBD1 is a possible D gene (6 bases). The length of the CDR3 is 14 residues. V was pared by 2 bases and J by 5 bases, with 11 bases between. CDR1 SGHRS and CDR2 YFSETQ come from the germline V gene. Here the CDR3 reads CASSLGGLDQPQHF. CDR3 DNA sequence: TGCGCCAGCAGCTTAGGGGGTTTAGATCAGCCCCAGCATTTT.

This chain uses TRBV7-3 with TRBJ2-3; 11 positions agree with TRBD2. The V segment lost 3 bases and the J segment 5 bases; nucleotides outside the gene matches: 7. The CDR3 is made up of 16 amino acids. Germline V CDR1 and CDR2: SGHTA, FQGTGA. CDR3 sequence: CASSLSSGRALDTQYF. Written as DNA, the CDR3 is TGTGCCAGCAGCTTGAGTAGCGGGAGGGCCCTAGATACGCAGTATTTT.

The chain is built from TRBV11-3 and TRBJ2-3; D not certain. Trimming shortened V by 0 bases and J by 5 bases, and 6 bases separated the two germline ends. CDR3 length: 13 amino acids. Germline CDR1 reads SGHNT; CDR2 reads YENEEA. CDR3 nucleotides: TGTGCCAGCAGCTTAGATCCGGGAGATACGCAGTATTTT. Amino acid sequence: CASSLDPGDTQYF.

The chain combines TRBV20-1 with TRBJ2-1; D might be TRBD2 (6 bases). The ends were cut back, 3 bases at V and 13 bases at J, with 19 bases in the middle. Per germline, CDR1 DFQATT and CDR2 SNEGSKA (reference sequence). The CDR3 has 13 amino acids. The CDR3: CSASGGLRKEQFF. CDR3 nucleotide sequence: TGCAGTGCTAGTGGGGGACTCCGGAAGGAACAGTTCTTC.

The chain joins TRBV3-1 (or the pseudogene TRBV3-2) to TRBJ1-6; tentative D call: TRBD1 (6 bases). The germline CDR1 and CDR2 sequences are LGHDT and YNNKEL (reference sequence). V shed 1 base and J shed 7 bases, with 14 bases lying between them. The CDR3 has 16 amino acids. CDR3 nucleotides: TGTGCCAGCAGCCAAGGCCTCCAGGGGCGAAATTCACCCCTCCACTTT. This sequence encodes CASSQGLQGRNSPLHF.

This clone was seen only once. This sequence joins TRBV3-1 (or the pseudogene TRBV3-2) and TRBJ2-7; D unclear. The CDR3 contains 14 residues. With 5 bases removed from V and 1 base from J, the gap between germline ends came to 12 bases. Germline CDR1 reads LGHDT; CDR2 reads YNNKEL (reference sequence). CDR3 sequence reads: CASSYSGSSYEQYF. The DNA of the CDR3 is TGTGCCAGCAGCTATTCAGGATCTTCCTACGAGCAGTACTTC.

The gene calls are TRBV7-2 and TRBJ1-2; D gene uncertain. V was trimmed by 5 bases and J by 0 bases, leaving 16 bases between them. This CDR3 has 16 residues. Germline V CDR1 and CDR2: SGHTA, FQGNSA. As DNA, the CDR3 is TGTGCCAGCAGCCGGCGGGCAGTGCAATCTAACTATGGCTACACCTTC. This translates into CASSRRAVQSNYGYTF.

Here the CDR3 DNA reads TGTGCCACACAAACTTTCGGACTCCCCGATGGGGGCTACACCTTC. Amino acids: CATQTFGLPDGGYTF. The chain recombines TRBV19 with TRBJ1-2, with D uncertain. This CDR3 region has 15 residues. Germline values: CDR1 LNHDA, CDR2 SQIVND (reference sequence). V was trimmed by 10 bases and J by 8 bases, leaving 26 bases between them.

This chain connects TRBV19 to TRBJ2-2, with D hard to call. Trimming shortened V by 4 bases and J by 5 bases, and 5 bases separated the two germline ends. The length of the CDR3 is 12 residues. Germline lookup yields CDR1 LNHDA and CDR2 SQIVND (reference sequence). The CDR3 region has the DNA TGTGCCAGTAGTAGGCAGACCGGGGAGCTGTTTTTT. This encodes CASSRQTGELFF.

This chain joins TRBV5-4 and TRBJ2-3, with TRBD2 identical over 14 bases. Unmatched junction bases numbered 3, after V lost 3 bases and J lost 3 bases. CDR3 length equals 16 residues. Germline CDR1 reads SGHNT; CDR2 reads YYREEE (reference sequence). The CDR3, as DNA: TGTGCCAGCAGCTCCGGGACTAGCGGGAGAACAGATACGCAGTATTTT. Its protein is CASSSGTSGRTDTQYF. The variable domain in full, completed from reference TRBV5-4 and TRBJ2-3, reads ETGVTQSPTHLIKTRGQQVTLRCSSQSGHNTVSWYQQALGQGPQFIFQYYREEENGRGNFPPRFSGLQFPNYSSELNVNALELDDSALYLCASSSGTSGRTDTQYFGPGTRLTVL.

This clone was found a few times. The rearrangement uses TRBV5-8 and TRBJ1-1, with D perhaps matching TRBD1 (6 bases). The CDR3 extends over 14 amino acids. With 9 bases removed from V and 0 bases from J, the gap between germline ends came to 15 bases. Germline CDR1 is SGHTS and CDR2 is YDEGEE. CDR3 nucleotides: TGTGCCACCCGGACAGAACTCATGAACACTGAAGCTTTCTTT. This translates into CATRTELMNTEAFF.

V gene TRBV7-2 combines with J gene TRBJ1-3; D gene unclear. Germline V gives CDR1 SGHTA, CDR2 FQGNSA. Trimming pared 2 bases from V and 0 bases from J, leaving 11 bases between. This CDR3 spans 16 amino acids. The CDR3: CASSLSGLGSGNTIYF. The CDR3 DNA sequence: TGTGCCAGCAGCTTATCGGGTCTCGGCTCTGGAAACACCATATATTTT.

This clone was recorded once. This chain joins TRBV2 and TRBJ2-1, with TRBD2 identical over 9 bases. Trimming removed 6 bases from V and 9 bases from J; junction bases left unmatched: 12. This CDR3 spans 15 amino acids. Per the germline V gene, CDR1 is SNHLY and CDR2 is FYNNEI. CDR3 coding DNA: TGTGCCAGCAGATTGGGACTAGCAGGGGCGATTGAGCAGTTCTTC. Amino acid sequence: CASRLGLAGAIEQFF.

The CDR3 coding sequence is TGTGCCAGCAGCTTAAGTAGCGGGGTCTATGGCTACACCTTC. Translating gives CASSLSSGVYGYTF. This chain joins TRBV5-6 and TRBJ1-2, with no clear D. Germline CDR1 and CDR2: SGHDT and YYEEEE. Trimming left V 2 bases short and J 4 bases short, with 12 bases between. The CDR3 is 14 amino acids.

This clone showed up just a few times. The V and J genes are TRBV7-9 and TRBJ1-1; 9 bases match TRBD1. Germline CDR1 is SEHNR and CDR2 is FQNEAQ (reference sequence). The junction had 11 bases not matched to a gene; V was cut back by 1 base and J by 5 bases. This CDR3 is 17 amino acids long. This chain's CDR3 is CASSLGWDRAGRTEAFF. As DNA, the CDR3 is TGTGCCAGCAGCTTAGGGTGGGACAGGGCTGGTCGGACTGAAGCTTTCTTT.

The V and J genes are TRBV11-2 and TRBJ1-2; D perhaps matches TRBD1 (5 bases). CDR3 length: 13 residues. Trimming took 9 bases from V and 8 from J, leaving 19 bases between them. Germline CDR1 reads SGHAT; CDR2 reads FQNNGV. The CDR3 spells CASGAGDVGGYTF. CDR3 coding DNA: TGTGCCAGTGGGGCGGGGGACGTTGGAGGCTACACCTTC. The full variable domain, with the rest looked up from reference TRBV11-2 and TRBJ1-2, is EAGVAQSPRYKIIEKRQSVAFWCNPISGHATLYWYQQILGQGPKLLIQFQNNGVVDDSQLPKDRFSAERLKGVDSTLKIQPAKLEDSAVYLCASGAGDVGGYTFGSGTRLTVV.

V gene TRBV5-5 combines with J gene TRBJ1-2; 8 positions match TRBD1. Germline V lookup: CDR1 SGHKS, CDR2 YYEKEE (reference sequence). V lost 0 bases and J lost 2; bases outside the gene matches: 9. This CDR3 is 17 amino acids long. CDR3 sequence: CASSLAVGQEGNYGYTF. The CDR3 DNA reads TGTGCCAGCAGCTTGGCCGTGGGACAGGAGGGGAACTATGGCTACACCTTC.

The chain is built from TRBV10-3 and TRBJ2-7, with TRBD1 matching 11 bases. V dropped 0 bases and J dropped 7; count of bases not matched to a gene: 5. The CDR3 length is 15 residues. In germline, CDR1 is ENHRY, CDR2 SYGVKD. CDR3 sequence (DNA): TGTGCCATCAGTGAGTCCGGGACAGGGGGTCGGGAGCAGTACTTC. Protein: CAISESGTGGREQYF.

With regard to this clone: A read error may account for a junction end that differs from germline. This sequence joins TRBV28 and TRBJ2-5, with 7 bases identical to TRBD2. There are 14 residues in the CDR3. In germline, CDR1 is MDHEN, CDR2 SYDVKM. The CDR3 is CASILALGGETQYF. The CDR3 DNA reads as TGTGCCAGCATTTTAGCCCTGGGGGGGGAGACCCAGTACTTC. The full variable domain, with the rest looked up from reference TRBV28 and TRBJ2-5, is DVKVTQSSRYLVKRTGEKVFLECVQDMDHENMFWYRQDPGLGLRLIYFSYDVKMKEKGDIPEGYSVSREKKERFSLILESASTNQTSMYLCASILALGGETQYFGPGTRLLVL.

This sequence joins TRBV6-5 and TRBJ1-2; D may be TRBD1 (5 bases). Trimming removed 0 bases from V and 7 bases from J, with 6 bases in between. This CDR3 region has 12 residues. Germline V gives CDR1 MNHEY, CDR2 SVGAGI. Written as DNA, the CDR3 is TGTGCCAGCAGTTACTCAGGGGTTGGCTACACCTTC. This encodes CASSYSGVGYTF.

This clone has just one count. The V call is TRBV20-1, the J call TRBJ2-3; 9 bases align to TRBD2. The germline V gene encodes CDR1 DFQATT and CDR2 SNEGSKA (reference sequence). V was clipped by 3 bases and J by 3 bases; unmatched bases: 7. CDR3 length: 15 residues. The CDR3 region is CSASRREGLTDTQYF. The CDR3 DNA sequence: TGCAGTGCTAGTCGGCGGGAGGGCCTAACAGATACGCAGTATTTT.

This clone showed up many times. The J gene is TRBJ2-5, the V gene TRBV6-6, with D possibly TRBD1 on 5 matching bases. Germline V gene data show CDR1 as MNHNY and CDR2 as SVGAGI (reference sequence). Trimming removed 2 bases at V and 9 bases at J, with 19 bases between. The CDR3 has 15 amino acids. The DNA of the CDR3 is TGTGCCAGCAGTTACGGGGCCCCAGGTTTTGGCGCCCAGTACTTC. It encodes CASSYGAPGFGAQYF.